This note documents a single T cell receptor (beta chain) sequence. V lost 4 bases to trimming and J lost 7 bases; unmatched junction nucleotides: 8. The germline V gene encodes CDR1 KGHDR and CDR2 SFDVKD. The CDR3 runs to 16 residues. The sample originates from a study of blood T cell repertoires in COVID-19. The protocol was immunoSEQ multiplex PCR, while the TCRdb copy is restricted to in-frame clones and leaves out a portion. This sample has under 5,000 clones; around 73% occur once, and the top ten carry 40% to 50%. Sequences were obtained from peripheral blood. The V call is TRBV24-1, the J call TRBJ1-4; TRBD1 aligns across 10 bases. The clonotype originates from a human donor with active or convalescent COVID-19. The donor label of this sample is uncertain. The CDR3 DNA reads TGTGCCACCAGTGACCTTAAGGGGGACAGGGGTGAAAAACTGTTTTTT. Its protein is CATSDLKGDRGEKLFF.